This is a list of T cell receptor beta chains from one sample in a study of OX40 agonist ivuxolimab in advanced cancers. The protocol was immunoSEQ multiplex PCR, while the TCRdb copy is restricted to in-frame clones and leaves out a portion. The table lists roughly 30,000 clones, around nine tenths of them singletons. The specimen was CD4+ or CD8+ T cells sorted from blood, collected in a trial of the OX40 agonist ivuxolimab. Every receptor here comes from an adult with an advanced solid tumor such as melanoma, head and neck, liver or kidney cancer. Both conserved end residues are part of each CDR3. The order of the fields is clone size, J gene, D gene, V gene, CDR3 DNA, CDR3 protein. The D gene is left open where the match is weak. The size entry is marked missing in some rows and otherwise reads once, few, many or a size class.

. TRBJ2-5 . TRBV7-3 TGTGCCAGCAGCTTAACGTGGGCGAAAGAGACCCAGTACTTC CASSLTWAKETQYF
. TRBJ2-5 . TRBV7-9 TGTGCCAGCAGCTCTCCGTTCTTGAACAGGGGGGGGCAAGAGACCCAGTACTTC CASSSPFLNRGGQETQYF
. TRBJ1-1 TRBD1 TRBV9 TGTGCCAGCAGCATCACTCCCGGACAGGGGAACACTGAAGCTTTCTTT CASSITPGQGNTEAFF
. TRBJ2-3 TRBD1 TRBV9 TGTGCCAGCAGCGCCGGGACAGGGGGCCCAGATACGCAGTATTTT CASSAGTGGPDTQYF
. TRBJ2-7 . TRBV11-2 TGTGCCAGCAGCTTAGAACACTTACCTTCCTACGAGCAGTACTTC CASSLEHLPSYEQYF
. TRBJ1-2 TRBD1 TRBV28 TGTGCCAGCAGTTCAGGACAGGGGGCTGGTGGCTACACCTTC CASSSGQGAGGYTF
. TRBJ2-7 . TRBV13 TGTGCCAGCAGCTTACGATTATGGGACATCTACTCCTACGAGCAGTACTTC CASSLRLWDIYSYEQYF
. TRBJ2-7 . TRBV2 TGTGCCAGCAGGGGATTTTCCTACGAGCAGTACTTC CASRGFSYEQYF
. TRBJ1-2 . TRBV9 TGTGCCAGCAGCGTAGCCGGGACCCATGGCTACACCTTC CASSVAGTHGYTF
. TRBJ1-5 . TRBV28 TGTGCCAGCGGCCCCCTGCATGGCAATCAGCCCCAGCATTTT CASGPLHGNQPQHF
. TRBJ2-3 . TRBV6-4 TGTGCCAGCAGTGAGGACACTAGCACAGATACGCAGTATTTT CASSEDTSTDTQYF
. TRBJ1-5 . TRBV15 TGTGCCACCAGCAGAGACAGTAGCAATCAGCCCCAGCATTTT CATSRDSSNQPQHF
. TRBJ1-1 . TRBV19 TGTGCCAGTAGTATTTTTGGGGATGCCCTTAATGAAGCTTTCTTT CASSIFGDALNEAFF
. TRBJ2-2 . TRBV4-1 TGCGCCAGCAGCCAAGAAAGCGGCTCCGGGGAGCTGTTTTTT CASSQESGSGELFF
. TRBJ2-5 . TRBV27 TGTGCCAGCAGTTTACAAGGGTTCTGGGAGACCCAGTACTTC CASSLQGFWETQYF
. TRBJ2-5 . TRBV18 TGTGCCAGCTCGGGGGAGACTGGGTACCAAGAGACCCAGTACTTC CASSGETGYQETQYF
. TRBJ2-1 TRBD1 TRBV5-1 TGCGCCAGCAGCTTGGAAGGGGGCGCCTACAATGAGCAGTTCTTC CASSLEGGAYNEQFF
. TRBJ2-2 . TRBV10-3 TGTGCCATCAGGGATTTTTCGGGACAAGTCAACACCGGGGAGCTGTTTTTT CAIRDFSGQVNTGELFF
. TRBJ1-1 TRBD1 TRBV18 TGTGCCAGCTCATTGGGGACAGGGCACATTCAAAAGAACACTGAAGCTTTCTTT CASSLGTGHIQKNTEAFF
. TRBJ2-7 . TRBV15 TGTGCCATCGGAGTGAGCTCCTACGAGCAGTACTTC CAIGVSSYEQYF
once TRBJ1-1 . TRBV6-6 TGTGCCAGCAGCCCGACAGAAAACACTGAAGCTTTCTTT CASSPTENTEAFF
. TRBJ1-2 . TRBV12-5 TGTGCTAGTGGAAGGGATCGGACTAACTATGGCTACACCTTC CASGRDRTNYGYTF
. TRBJ2-3 . TRBV6-5 TGTGCCAGCAGTTACTCTGGCACAGATACGCAGTATTTT CASSYSGTDTQYF
. TRBJ2-7 . TRBV5-4 TGTGCCAGCAGCTTGGTGGGGATCTACGAGCAGTACTTC CASSLVGIYEQYF
. TRBJ1-2 . TRBV5-6 TGTGCCAGCAGCTCAGACAGCTTCTATGGCTACACCTTC CASSSDSFYGYTF
. TRBJ2-2 . TRBV6-4 TGTGCCAGCAGTGACGGGGGCGACACCGGGGAGCTGTTTTTT CASSDGGDTGELFF
once TRBJ2-3 . TRBV28 TGTGCCAGCAAACGGGGTAGCACAGATACGCAGTATTTT CASKRGSTDTQYF
. TRBJ2-7 TRBD2 TRBV15 TGTGCCACCAGCAGACCAACCTCTAGCGGGGTCCCCTACGAGCAGTACTTC CATSRPTSSGVPYEQYF
. TRBJ2-1 . TRBV15 TGTGCCACCAGCAGAGATCGCGGGATGAATGAGCAGTTCTTC CATSRDRGMNEQFF
. TRBJ2-1 . TRBV4-1 TGCGCCAGCAGCCAACTATTGGGGTCCTCCTACAATGAGCAGTTCTTC CASSQLLGSSYNEQFF
. TRBJ2-7 . TRBV29-1 TGCAGCGTTTCGCAAGGGGGGTTTAACGAGCAGTACTTC CSVSQGGFNEQYF
. TRBJ2-5 TRBD2 TRBV29-1 TGCAGCGTTGATGACTGGTCTAGCGGGATCAAAGGGACTAGGCAAGAGACCCAGTACTTC CSVDDWSSGIKGTRQETQYF
. TRBJ2-7 . TRBV7-9 TGTGCCAGCAGCCCCGGGGCCTACTACGAGCAGTACTTC CASSPGAYYEQYF
. TRBJ2-7 . TRBV19 TGTGCCAGTAGTATTGGAGGGTTCTACGAGCAGTACTTC CASSIGGFYEQYF
once TRBJ2-3 TRBD2 TRBV28 TGTGCCAGCAGGGATTTGCGGGAGAGGGCAGATACGCAGTATTTT CASRDLRERADTQYF
. TRBJ2-2 . TRBV7-2 TGTGCCAGCAGCCCGGATGAGGGAGTGAACACCGGGGAGCTGTTTTTT CASSPDEGVNTGELFF
. TRBJ2-2 . TRBV25-1 TGTGCCAGCAGTGAACCCGAGCTTTCCGGGGAGCTGTTTTTT CASSEPELSGELFF
. TRBJ1-1 . TRBV7-8 TGTGCCACCTCCCCCAGGGTCAACACTGAAGCTTTCTTT CATSPRVNTEAFF
. TRBJ2-1 . TRBV10-1 TGCGCCAGCAGTGAGGGACTCCTACCCAATGAGCAGTTCTTC CASSEGLLPNEQFF
few TRBJ2-7 . TRBV7-3 TGTGCCAGCAGCTTAGTGGGGTACGAGCAGTACTTC CASSLVGYEQYF
. TRBJ2-7 . TRBV2 TGTGCCAGCAGTGAAGCGGGAGCTGGCAACGAGCAGTACTTC CASSEAGAGNEQYF
. TRBJ2-7 TRBD1 TRBV6-5 TGTGCCAGCAGTTATCAGGGGGCGGACGACGAGCAGTACTTC CASSYQGADDEQYF
. TRBJ2-7 . TRBV6-5 TGTGCCAGCAGTTACTCCGGCCCCTACGAGCAGTACTTC CASSYSGPYEQYF
once TRBJ1-5 . TRBV27 TGTGCCAGCAGTGGGATCGCAGGGTTTAGGAGCAATCAGCCCCAGCATTTT CASSGIAGFRSNQPQHF
many TRBJ2-3 . TRBV5-4 TGTGCCAGCAGCCCCCGAACCAGCACAGATACGCAGTATTTT CASSPRTSTDTQYF
. TRBJ1-1 . TRBV28 TGTGCCAGCAGTTTGTTGAGGGGTGAAGCTTTCTTT CASSLLRGEAFF
. TRBJ2-3 TRBD2 TRBV28 TGTGCCACCGAAAGCGGGGATAGCACAGATACGCAGTATTTT CATESGDSTDTQYF